The rows below give T cell receptor beta chains drawn from one sample of a study of blood T cell repertoires in COVID-19. Sequencing used immunoSEQ multiplex PCR; TCRdb keeps in-frame clones, though not all of them. The profile shows approximately 88,000 clones, around nine tenths of them singletons. Sample: peripheral blood. The receptors were sampled from a woman aged 45-65 years in a cohort sampled during active COVID-19. The CDR3 runs from the conserved cysteine through the conserved F or W. Fields, in order: J gene, V gene, clone size, CDR3 protein. Rows may omit the clone size; those that give it use once, few, many or a size class.

j_gene: TRBJ1-4; v_gene: TRBV18; abundance: .; CDR3aa: CASSRDRNEKLFF
j_gene: TRBJ2-1; v_gene: TRBV19; abundance: .; CDR3aa: CASGSDRAAYNEQFF
j_gene: TRBJ2-3; v_gene: TRBV11-2; abundance: .; CDR3aa: CASSSIPPGLAGVTDTQYF
j_gene: TRBJ2-1; v_gene: TRBV6-5; abundance: .; CDR3aa: CASSYGRGYNEQFF
j_gene: TRBJ2-7; v_gene: TRBV4-1; abundance: .; CDR3aa: CASSQDRGGGETYEQYF
j_gene: TRBJ2-5; v_gene: TRBV5-1; abundance: .; CDR3aa: CASSLGPTGGGETQYF
j_gene: TRBJ2-1; v_gene: TRBV18; abundance: .; CDR3aa: CASSPLRDRAYNEQFF
j_gene: TRBJ1-5; v_gene: TRBV18; abundance: .; CDR3aa: CASSPPTKQGSNQPQHF
j_gene: TRBJ2-5; v_gene: TRBV5-5; abundance: .; CDR3aa: CASSKAQGQGTETQYF
j_gene: TRBJ2-1; v_gene: TRBV21-1; abundance: .; CDR3aa: CASSKAPGLAGGRNNEQFF
j_gene: TRBJ2-7; v_gene: TRBV6-5; abundance: .; CDR3aa: CATSFRAFYEQYF
j_gene: TRBJ1-5; v_gene: TRBV6-2/TRBV6-3; abundance: .; CDR3aa: CASSYGTGGDLPQHF
j_gene: TRBJ1-3; v_gene: TRBV30; abundance: .; CDR3aa: CAWSRTGGIGNTIYF
j_gene: TRBJ2-7; v_gene: TRBV15; abundance: once; CDR3aa: CATSGTGVTYEQYF
j_gene: TRBJ2-2; v_gene: TRBV5-1; abundance: .; CDR3aa: CASSLDPGNGGELFF
j_gene: TRBJ2-2; v_gene: TRBV4-1; abundance: .; CDR3aa: CASSLKRMGASGELFF
j_gene: TRBJ2-2; v_gene: TRBV7-3; abundance: .; CDR3aa: CASSPRGAGTTGELFF
j_gene: TRBJ1-2; v_gene: TRBV30; abundance: .; CDR3aa: CAWRPGGGHGYTF
j_gene: TRBJ2-7; v_gene: TRBV19; abundance: .; CDR3aa: CASSAGTGFYEQYF
j_gene: TRBJ2-7; v_gene: TRBV6-6; abundance: .; CDR3aa: CASSRTSGGSGYEQYF
j_gene: TRBJ2-1; v_gene: TRBV10-1; abundance: .; CDR3aa: CASSESTPGLAGYNEQFF
j_gene: TRBJ2-5; v_gene: TRBV7-2; abundance: .; CDR3aa: CASSLGGRGLGETQYF
j_gene: TRBJ2-3; v_gene: TRBV6-5; abundance: .; CDR3aa: CASRGDRATDTQYF
j_gene: TRBJ2-2; v_gene: TRBV14; abundance: once; CDR3aa: CASSQGGYAGELFF
j_gene: TRBJ2-3; v_gene: TRBV25-1; abundance: .; CDR3aa: CASSYFLAGLGSDTQYF
j_gene: TRBJ2-4; v_gene: TRBV5-6; abundance: .; CDR3aa: CASSFTGGLAKNIQYF